Each of the 22 T cell receptor beta chains below was sequenced from the same sample in a study of regulatory T cells in long-lasting Graves disease. Arm-PCR of CDR3 regions with iRepertoire HTBI primers generated TCR beta libraries. TCRdb fed the multiplex PCR reads into MiXCR, producing one record per CDR3 protein. The table has 200,000 to 300,000 distinct CDR3 sequences, around 20% seen once; the top ten hold about 15%. As for time point: newly diagnosed GD, antithyroid drugs for less than 3 months. Researchers made the TCR library from RNA that was extracted from PBMCs. This material consisted of peripheral blood mononuclear cells (PBMCs), taken at new diagnosis, from a patient treated with antithyroid drugs. These receptors were collected from a female donor with Graves disease.

This clonotype has more than one count but fewer than ten. The chain combines TRBV7-6 with TRBJ2-2, with D perhaps matching TRBD1 (6 bases). V lost 4 bases to trimming and J lost 7 bases, with 13 bases between them. Germline V gene sequence: CDR1 SGHVS, CDR2 FNYEAQ. The CDR3 sequence is 14 residues long. The CDR3 bases are TGTGCCAGCAGCTCACAGGGATCGGGCGGGGAGCTGTTTTTT. Translated, it gives CASSSQGSGGELFF.

This clonotype came up many times. V and J are TRBV12-3 or TRBV12-4 and TRBJ1-3; D possibly corresponds to TRBD1 (5 bases). V dropped 6 bases and J dropped 0 bases, with 21 bases sitting between them. The CDR3 length is 18 residues. For the CDR3, the DNA is TGTGCCAGCAGCCAACATCCCGGGACGGGGAACTCTGGAAACACCATATATTTT. This gives the protein CASSQHPGTGNSGNTIYF.

This clonotype was detected many times. The chain has TRBV20-1 and TRBJ1-6, with TRBD1 matching over 7 bases. From germline, CDR1 is DFQATT and CDR2 SNEGSKA (reference sequence). This CDR3 is 15 amino acids long. The trim removed 2 bases at V and 6 bases at J, leaving 7 bases unmatched. The CDR3 sequence is CSARMGGTVNSPLHF. CDR3 bases: TGCAGTGCTAGAATGGGCGGGACAGTTAATTCACCCCTCCACTTT.

The chain recombines TRBV6-2 or TRBV6-3 with TRBJ2-5; 9 bases line up with TRBD2. The CDR3 sequence is 21 residues long. J gave up 0 bases and V 2 bases, and 19 bases lay outside the gene matches. Germline CDR1 MNHEY, CDR2 SVGEGT. Here the CDR3 reads CASSYISPGHLSGGNQETQYF. CDR3 in DNA: TGTGCCAGCAGTTACATTAGCCCGGGCCACCTTAGCGGGGGAAACCAAGAGACCCAGTACTTC.

Regarding this clonotype: A much bigger clone sits one base away, suggesting this may be a read error. The chain carries TRBV19 and TRBJ2-7; unclear D gene. This CDR3 is built from 13 residues. Germline assignment: CDR1 LNHDA and CDR2 SQIVND (reference sequence). The CDR3 DNA follows: TGTGGCTCTGGCAGCGATAGCTCCTACGAGCAGTACTTC. Amino acid sequence: CGSGSDSSYEQYF.

V gene TRBV15 combines with J gene TRBJ1-4; D gene uncertain. The V gene's germline CDR1 is LNHNV and CDR2 YYDKDF (reference sequence). There are 15 residues in the CDR3. The V end was cut by 1 base, the J end by 0 bases, with 6 bases between. CDR3 sequence (DNA): TGTGCCACCAGCAGAGCCGCGACAACTAATGAAAAACTGTTTTTT. This codes for CATSRAATTNEKLFF.

This clonotype was counted at least ten times. This chain joins TRBV7-3 and TRBJ2-3; D gene unclear. V gave up 0 bases and J gave up 0 bases, with 10 bases separating them. CDR3 length: 16 amino acids. From germline, CDR1 is SGHTA and CDR2 FQGTGA. The CDR3 DNA reads as TGTGCCAGCAGCTTAACTTCGGTCACTAGCACAGATACGCAGTATTTT. This translates into CASSLTSVTSTDTQYF.

At least ten counts were recorded for this clonotype. The chain employs TRBV11-3 and TRBJ2-1; 10 nucleotides align to TRBD2. The germline CDR1 and CDR2 sequences are SGHNT and YENEEA. The CDR3 has 16 residues. After removal of 1 base from V and 3 bases from J, the junction contained 3 bases not matched to a gene. CDR3 protein: CASSLAGTSVYNEQFF. CDR3 nucleotides: TGTGCCAGCAGCTTAGCCGGGACTAGCGTCTACAATGAGCAGTTCTTC.

This clonotype has only a few counts. Possible read error: a much larger clone is one base away. V gene TRBV28 combines with J gene TRBJ2-5; 7 bases fit TRBD1. CDR1 and CDR2 (germline): MDHEN, SYDVKM. The CDR3 runs to 14 residues. The CDR3 reads CAGSLQGSQETQYF. In nucleotides, the CDR3 is TGTGCCGGCAGTTTACAGGGGAGCCAAGAGACCCAGTACTTC.

At least ten counts were recorded for this clonotype. The V and J genes are TRBV12-3 or TRBV12-4 and TRBJ2-5, with TRBD1 matching 8 bases. CDR3 size: 14 residues. V was clipped by 5 bases and J by 2 bases; unmatched bases: 4. The chain's CDR3 is CASSRQGTQETQYF. DNA of the CDR3: TGTGCCAGCAGTAGACAGGGGACACAAGAGACCCAGTACTTC.

Points on this clonotype: A single base separates this from a much larger clone, so it may be a read error. The V gene is TRBV20-1, the J gene TRBJ1-5; D is ambiguous. The germline V gene has CDR1 DFQATT and CDR2 SNEGSKA (reference sequence). Deletions cut 1 base from V and 0 bases from J, with 13 bases between. The CDR3 is 16 amino acids. The CDR3 bases are TGCAGTGCTAGAGGTCACAACGGAAATAGCAATCAGCCCCAGCATTTT. This sequence encodes CSARGHNGNSNQPQHF.

A single count supports this clonotype. V and J are TRBV5-1 and TRBJ2-5; possibly TRBD1 for D (6 bases). The CDR3 extends over 15 amino acids. Germline lookup yields CDR1 SGHRS and CDR2 YFSETQ. Trimming stripped 5 bases from V and 2 bases from J, with 16 bases between. CDR3 DNA sequence: TGCGCCAGCAGACCAGACAGGCACTTTCAAGAGACCCAGTACTTC. Protein: CASRPDRHFQETQYF.

This clonotype has a count of ten or more. The V gene is TRBV7-3, the J gene TRBJ1-6; weak D call: TRBD1 (5 bases). The CDR3 runs 15 residues. The germline CDR1 and CDR2 sequences are SGHTA and FQGTGA. V was shortened by 5 bases and J by 6 bases, with 14 bases between the two germline ends. The DNA of the CDR3 is TGTGCCAGCAGCCTTGGACTGGGGGTTAATTCACCCCTCCACTTT. This sequence encodes CASSLGLGVNSPLHF.

J is TRBJ1-3 and V is TRBV27; D gene ambiguous. Looked up from germline, CDR1 is MNHEY and CDR2 is SMNVEV (reference sequence). CDR3 size: 12 residues. Trimming pared 6 bases from V and 3 bases from J, leaving 6 bases between. CDR3: CASRSGGNTIYF. CDR3 in DNA: TGTGCCAGCAGGAGCGGTGGAAACACCATATATTTT.

This clonotype was counted at least ten times. The chain links TRBV3-1 to TRBJ1-1, with D unclear. CDR3 length equals 12 residues. Germline assignment: CDR1 LGHDT and CDR2 YNNKEL (reference sequence). Trimming stripped 3 bases from V and 3 bases from J, with 5 bases between. In DNA form, the CDR3 reads TGTGCCAGCAGCCACTTGGACACTGAAGCTTTCTTT. Translating it yields CASSHLDTEAFF.

This clonotype has a handful of counts. This chain connects TRBV6-2 or TRBV6-3 to TRBJ2-5; 13 bases match TRBD2. The CDR3 length is 17 residues. V lost 5 bases and J lost 0; bases outside the gene matches: 6. Germline loops: CDR1 MNHEY, CDR2 SVGEGT. Here the CDR3 DNA reads TGTGCCAGCAGTACCGGACTAGCGGGAGCCCACCAAGAGACCCAGTACTTC. It encodes CASSTGLAGAHQETQYF.

The chain has TRBV6-1 and TRBJ2-1; 12 bases map to TRBD2. V was pared by 6 bases and J by 3 bases, with 6 bases of the junction left unmatched. The CDR3 runs to 16 residues. Germline CDR1 is MNHNS and CDR2 is SASEGT. CDR3 in amino acids: CASRLGLAGDYNEQFF. The DNA of the CDR3 is TGTGCCAGCAGATTGGGACTAGCGGGTGACTACAATGAGCAGTTCTTC.

Comments on this clonotype: With a much larger clone just one base away, this may be a read error. V and J are TRBV10-3 and TRBJ2-7; D remains ambiguous. Germline values: CDR1 ENHRY, CDR2 SYGVKD. CDR3 length: 13 amino acids. This CDR3 is CVISESGSYEQYF. The CDR3 nucleotides read TGTGTCATCAGTGAGTCCGGCAGCTACGAGCAGTACTTC.

This clonotype was seen at least ten times. The chain links TRBV7-3 to TRBJ2-5, with 11 bases fitting TRBD2. CDR1 and CDR2 from the germline V gene are SGHTA and FQGTGA. The CDR3 is made up of 15 amino acids. With V trimmed by 5 bases and J by 2 bases, 4 bases remained unmatched. The chain's CDR3 is CASSVTSGTQETQYF. The CDR3 DNA is TGTGCCAGCAGCGTGACTAGCGGGACACAAGAGACCCAGTACTTC. The variable domain in full, with the rest retrieved from reference TRBV7-3 and TRBJ2-5, is GAGVSQTPSNKVTEKGKYVELRCDPISGHTALYWYRQSLGQGPEFLIYFQGTGAADDSGLPNDRFFAVRPEGSVSTLKIQRTERGDSAVYLCASSVTSGTQETQYFGPGTRLLVL.

Concerning this clonotype: A read error is likely here: a far larger clone is one base away. The chain carries TRBV28 and TRBJ2-1; 7 bases align to TRBD1. Germline V gene lookup returns CDR1 MDHEN and CDR2 SYDVKM. V gave up 3 bases and J gave up 10 bases; unmatched junction bases: 12. There are 15 residues in the CDR3. The CDR3 DNA sequence: TGTGCCAGCAGTTTCCGGACAGGTCATCCCTACGAGCAGTTCTTC. This codes for CASSFRTGHPYEQFF.

The rearrangement links TRBV25-1 to TRBJ2-1; a possible D gene is TRBD2 (6 bases). In germline, CDR1 is MGHDK, CDR2 SYGVNS. The CDR3 covers 16 residues. Trimming stripped 8 bases from V and 0 bases from J, with 17 bases between. The CDR3 spells CASAPAGGSSYNEQFF. The CDR3 DNA reads as TGTGCCAGCGCCCCAGCGGGCGGCAGCTCCTACAATGAGCAGTTCTTC.

This clonotype occurred many times. The chain combines TRBV12-3 or TRBV12-4 with TRBJ2-7, with 9 bases lining up with TRBD1. The CDR3 runs to 12 residues. Losses at the gene ends were 4 bases for V and 5 bases for J; bases not matched to a gene: 0. The CDR3 bases are TGTGCCAGCAGTTGGGACAGGGACGAGCAGTACTTC. It encodes CASSWDRDEQYF.